The present entry profiles one T cell receptor (beta chain) with its context. The count of this clonotype is one. It lacks a known antigen. This sequence may be a read error, since a much larger clone differs from it by one base. TCR beta CDR3 regions were amplified from RNA transcripts. The first round of RT-PCR for the TCR CDR3 was performed with the HTBI primer set and the Qiagen OneStep RT-PCR kit. The libraries were constructed in a second round of multiplex PCR and then size-selected and purified. Sequencing of the libraries was done on an Illumina HiSeq2000 using paired-end 100 bp reads. Regarding the original processing steps: SOAPnuke was used to process the raw data, with reads discarded if the reads contained adapters or uncalled bases, had a mean Phred below 15, or lacked an exact constant-primer or identifier match. High-quality paired reads were merged with COPE v1.2.5, and unique nucleotide sequences were defined as clonotypes. MiTCR v1.1 was used to align clonotypes to the IMGT TRBV, TRBD and TRBJ reference segments. The analysis included only V-J combinations with a frequency above 0.0001, which together covered around 99% of the repertoires. A TCS score was defined as the ratio between F50 (clonal expansion) and ExV (chaos), using BLOSUM62-based TCRdist between CDR3 peptides within each V-J. Welch's t-statistics and random forest reduced 514 V-J features to 13, which were used in a naive Bayes classifier (R e1071). The public reads were run again by TCRdb, first through fastp at Q25 and then through MiXCR, and only productive beta chains were kept. Each entry merges the rows of one CDR3 protein and shows their most common DNA and genes. TCRdb's processing, not the authors', yielded these V and J calls. The sample table records 540,000 or so distinct CDR3 sequences; about a sixth of these occur just once. In total, the top ten clones hold 6.5% to 8% of the sample.

This specimen comes from a study of T cells in Graves' hyperthyroidism and ophthalmopathy (dated by TCRdb to about 2019). Study-wide context: Peripheral blood samples were taken at initial diagnosis, before any treatment was given. TCR V-J signatures able to tell the groups apart were searched for in a discovery cohort of some 100 patients, of whom over 40 had Graves' ophthalmopathy and around 57 had stable Graves' hyperthyroidism. Prospective prediction of ophthalmopathy was tested in an independent validation cohort of approximately 18 hyperthyroidism patients and 17 patients who later progressed to ophthalmopathy. The 100 discovery patients were randomly split 7:3 into training and test sets. Thyroid tissue and blood T-cell repertoires from six Graves' hyperthyroidism patients were also compared in the study. After sampling, hyperthyroidism patients received methimazole starting at 30 mg daily, and ophthalmopathy patients received high-dose intravenous methylprednisolone. The paper describes TCR Vbeta CDR3 sequencing of around 130 peripheral blood samples, made up of fewer than 50 ophthalmopathy patients, roughly 72 hyperthyroidism patients and about 17 progressor patients. Summary of the overall study and its limitations: During validation, the model predicted progression to ophthalmopathy a median of approximately six months ahead of onset, with roughly 65% sensitivity and less than 85% specificity. A 13 V-J signature model separated ophthalmopathy from stable hyperthyroidism, with 87.88% sensitivity and 81.08% specificity in cross-validation and 80%/75% in testing. Blood samples also contained most of the expanded thyroid clonotypes (frequency above 0.001), which suggests that blood repertoires may reflect thyroid immune responses. Sample size was not statistically predetermined, and blinding of investigators to group allocation was not performed.

Sequences LGHNA (CDR1) and YNFKEQ (CDR2) are obtained from the germline V gene. From the cysteine through the phenylalanine, the CDR3 covers 16 amino acids. The kept DNA is CDR3 alone, 48 bases in frame from the first base. V has 0 bases trimmed and J has 12 bases trimmed; junction bases matching no gene number 14. Stable Graves' hyperthyroidism was defined as no progression to ophthalmopathy during 18 months of follow-up. Hyperthyroidism patients were aged 18 to 65 years and newly diagnosed, with disease duration of less than 2 months. Patients with uncontrolled infections, other autoimmune diseases, pregnancy or lactation were excluded. Diagnoses were established on the basis of clinical symptoms, serum thyroxine and TRAb, thyroid ultrasound, and orbital computed tomography. PBMCs were isolated from 10 ml of fresh peripheral blood by Ficoll-Paque density gradient centrifugation. Total RNA was extracted using Trizol reagent, and RNA quality was assessed on an Agilent 2100 Bioanalyzer.

The sequence links TRBV4-2 to TRBJ2-1; TRBD2 aligns with 7 central bases. The sequence came from a woman aged 25 to 45 with Graves' hyperthyroidism. Sequenced material: blood. The DNA is TGTGCCAGCAGCCAAGATTATCTAGCGGAGCCTTCGGGGCAGTTCTTC. It translates to CASSQDYLAEPSGQFF.